The present TCR beta chain was sequenced within a study of early T cells in non-severe SARS-CoV-2 infection. Unique molecular identifiers tagged individual cDNA molecules. MiXCR, applied by TCRdb to the 5' RACE reads, yields one record per CDR3 protein. The sample consists of some 67,000 distinct CDR3 sequences, about a tenth of them appearing once. The CDR3 loop spans 15 amino acids. V lost 3 bases to trimming and J lost 6 bases, with 14 bases between them. In germline, CDR1 is KGHSH, CDR2 LQKENI. This clonotype showed up many times. The chain combines TRBV18 with TRBJ1-4, with D perhaps TRBD1 (6 bases). The source material was whole blood, sampled at baseline. This receptor was identified in an adult who was a healthcare worker with PCR-confirmed SARS-CoV-2 infection or an uninfected control (not recorded which). The CDR3, as DNA: TGTGCCAGCTCACCGCCACAGGGCCCGGATGAAAAACTGTTTTTT. Amino acids: CASSPPQGPDEKLFF.